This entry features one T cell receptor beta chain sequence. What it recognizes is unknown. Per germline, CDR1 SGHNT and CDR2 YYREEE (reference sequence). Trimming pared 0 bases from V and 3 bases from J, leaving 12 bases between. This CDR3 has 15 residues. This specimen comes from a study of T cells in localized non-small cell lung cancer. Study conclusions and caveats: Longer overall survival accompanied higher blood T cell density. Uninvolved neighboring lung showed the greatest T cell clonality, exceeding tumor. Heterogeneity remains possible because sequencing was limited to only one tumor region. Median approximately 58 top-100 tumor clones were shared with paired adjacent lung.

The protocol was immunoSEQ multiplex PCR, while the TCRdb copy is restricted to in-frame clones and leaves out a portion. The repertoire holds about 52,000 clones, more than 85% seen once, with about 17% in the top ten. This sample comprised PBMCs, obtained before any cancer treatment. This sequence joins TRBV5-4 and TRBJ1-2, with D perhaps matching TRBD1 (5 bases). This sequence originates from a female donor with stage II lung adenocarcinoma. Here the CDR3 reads CASSLALRGDYGYTF. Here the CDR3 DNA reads TGTGCCAGCAGCTTGGCCTTGAGAGGGGACTATGGCTACACCTTC.